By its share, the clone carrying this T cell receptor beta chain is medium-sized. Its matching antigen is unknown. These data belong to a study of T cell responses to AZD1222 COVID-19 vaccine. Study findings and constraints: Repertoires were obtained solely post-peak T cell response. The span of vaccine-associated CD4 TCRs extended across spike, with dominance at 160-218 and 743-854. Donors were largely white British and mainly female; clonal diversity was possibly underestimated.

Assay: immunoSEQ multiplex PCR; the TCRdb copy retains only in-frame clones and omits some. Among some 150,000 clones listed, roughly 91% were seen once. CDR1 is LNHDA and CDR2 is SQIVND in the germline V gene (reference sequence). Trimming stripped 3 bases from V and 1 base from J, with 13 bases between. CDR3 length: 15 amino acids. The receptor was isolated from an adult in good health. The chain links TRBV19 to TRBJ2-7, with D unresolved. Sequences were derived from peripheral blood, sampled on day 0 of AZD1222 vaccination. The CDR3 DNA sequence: TGTGCCAGTAGTATCGAGCCCACTGGGTCCTACGAGCAGTACTTC. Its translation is CASSIEPTGSYEQYF.